There are many counts of the clone carrying this T cell receptor (beta chain). Its antigen is currently unknown. One junction end disagrees with the germline gene, perhaps due to a read error. This entry is derived from a study of breast tumors, draining lymph nodes, adjacent tissues. Using its own MiXCR run on the multiplex PCR reads, TCRdb lists one record per CDR3 protein. The data contain 60,000 to 75,000 distinct CDR3 sequences, approximately 57% of them singletons. General study findings and limits: Data only fit, rather than demonstrated, lymph node origin of most tumor T cells. Luminal-like breast cancer showed significantly higher tumor–nontumor repertoire similarity than basal-like.

From germline, CDR1 is SGHTA and CDR2 FQGNSA. The CDR3 spans 15 residues. This sequence joins TRBV7-2 and TRBJ1-2; D is perhaps TRBD1 (5 bases). The clonotype comes from a female donor with breast cancer. Some clones in this sample may be carry-over from other donors' samples. The sample consisted of breast tumor tissue. The CDR3 DNA is TGTGCCAGCAGTTCTGAGGGGCGCTTTAGCTATGGCTACCCCTTC. Protein product: CASSSEGRFSYGYPF.